Reported below is one TCR beta chain. The CDR3 length is 14 residues. CDR1 MNHNS and CDR2 SASEGT come from the germline V gene. V dropped 0 bases and J dropped 4 bases, with 9 bases sitting between them. The repertoire was sequenced with immunoSEQ multiplex PCR; TCRdb's copy has only in-frame clones and lacks some. The table has 150,000 or so clones, about nine tenths seen once. The sample is drawn from a study of radiation and T cells in renal cell carcinoma. This sample's time point: baseline pretreatment blood. This sample's treatment: 15 Gy SBRT to primary tumor, nephrectomy 4 weeks later. The sample in question was blood, obtained from a patient whose treatment included radiotherapy and nephrectomy. The rearrangement uses TRBV6-1 and TRBJ1-1; perhaps TRBD1 as D (6 bases). The sequence came from a woman in her 70s with renal cell carcinoma. This chain's CDR3 is CASSEAQGITEAFF. The CDR3 DNA is TGTGCCAGCAGTGAAGCGCAGGGGATCACTGAAGCTTTCTTT.